This T cell receptor beta chain was identified during a study of blood T cell repertoires in COVID-19. Overall study: Donors in the United States, Italy and Spain gave samples during acute or convalescent COVID-19.

The assay was immunoSEQ multiplex PCR, and TCRdb's table has in-frame clones only and misses some. This table has 200,000 to 250,000 clones, approximately 90% appearing once. Between the trimmed V and J ends, which lost 3 bases and 6 bases, there was a span of 11 bases. This CDR3 has 13 amino acids. Per the germline V gene, CDR1 is MNHNS and CDR2 is SASEGT. The table lists this clone with a few counts. V gene TRBV6-1 combines with J gene TRBJ1-2; D may be TRBD1 (5 bases). This clonotype originated in a woman under 40 who had recovered from COVID-19. Material for sequencing was PBMCs or T cells enriched from blood (not recorded which). The CDR3 DNA sequence: TGTGCCAGCAGTGACAGGGCAGCCAATGGCTACACCTTC. Translation gives CASSDRAANGYTF.